Listed here are 30 T cell receptor beta chains from one sample, sequenced in a study of shared clonotypes between healthy human individuals. The method was immunoSEQ multiplex PCR; TCRdb's version includes in-frame clones alone and lacks a portion of them. Here the sample spans about 2.4 million clones, just over 90% being singletons. The specimen was naive CD4+ T cells sorted from blood. Subset denoted: CD45RA+ positively selected. The receptor source for this set is a man between 18 and 35 years old in good health.

This clone was seen more than once but under ten times. This rearrangement joins TRBV7-8 to TRBJ2-7; 7 bases fit TRBD1. Trimming took 5 bases from V and 3 from J; bases not matched to a gene: 1. The CDR3 runs 12 residues. Germline V gene lookup returns CDR1 SGHVS and CDR2 FQNEAQ. The CDR3 region has the DNA TGTGCCAGCAGCCCAGGGGGCTACGAGCAGTACTTC. This codes for CASSPGGYEQYF. The full variable domain, its missing parts supplied by reference TRBV7-8 and TRBJ2-7, is GAGVSQSPRYKVAKRGQDVALRCDPISGHVSLFWYQQALGQGPEFLTYFQNEAQLDKSGLPSDRFFAERPEGSVSTLKIQRTQQEDSAVYLCASSPGGYEQYFGPGTRLTVT.

The CDR3 protein is CASTVRTGSPLHF. As DNA, the CDR3 is TGTGCCAGTACGGTCCGGACCGGCTCACCCCTCCACTTT. This sequence joins TRBV19 and TRBJ1-6; D is uncertain. The CDR3 loop spans 13 amino acids. CDR1 and CDR2 from the germline V gene are LNHDA and SQIVND (reference sequence). V gave up 7 bases and J gave up 10 bases, with 14 bases separating them.

This clone has just one count. V gene TRBV7-2 combines with J gene TRBJ2-5; 9 positions match TRBD2. Trimming took 5 bases from V and 1 from J; bases not matched to a gene: 8. The CDR3 is 16 residues long. Per the germline V gene, CDR1 is SGHTA and CDR2 is FQGNSA. CDR3 protein: CASSPSAGGGQETQYF. The CDR3 coding sequence is TGTGCCAGCAGCCCCTCGGCGGGGGGGGGCCAAGAGACCCAGTACTTC.

The DNA for the CDR3 is TGTGCCAGCAGCTCACCCCGGGGGACAGGGGGGGCCGGGGAGCTGTTTTTT. It is translated as CASSSPRGTGGAGELFF. The genes are TRBV13 and TRBJ2-2; the match to TRBD1 covers 11 bases. This CDR3 has 17 amino acids. V gave up 4 bases and J gave up 6 bases; unmatched junction bases: 10. Germline lookup yields CDR1 PRHDT and CDR2 FYEKMQ (reference sequence).

DNA of the CDR3: TGTGCCAGCGTCCCCCCTGGCGGCACAGATACGCAGTATTTT. Amino acids: CASVPPGGTDTQYF. The genes are TRBV6-1 and TRBJ2-3, with D unclear. Germline V CDR1 and CDR2: MNHNS, SASEGT. The length of the CDR3 is 14 residues. The ends were cut back, 8 bases at V and 1 base at J, with 13 bases in the middle.

The rearrangement uses TRBV7-7 and TRBJ2-3; possible D gene TRBD2, 6 bases. The CDR3 is made up of 13 amino acids. In germline, CDR1 is SSHAT, CDR2 FNYEAQ (reference sequence). The CDR3 spells CASSHRGTDTQYF. The CDR3 DNA is TGTGCTAGTAGCCATCGGGGGACAGATACGCAGTATTTT.

The chain has TRBV7-2 and TRBJ1-2, with D unresolved. V was clipped by 7 bases and J by 1 base, with 10 bases between them. Germline values: CDR1 SGHTA, CDR2 FQGNSA. The CDR3 runs 13 residues. CDR3 in DNA: TGTGCCAGCAACGAGTTCGTTAACTATGGCTACACCTTC. Translation gives CASNEFVNYGYTF.

This clone has a single count. The V gene is TRBV5-1, the J gene TRBJ2-7; no reliable D call. The CDR3 is 13 residues long. V dropped 0 bases and J dropped 7 bases, with 11 bases sitting between them. Germline V gene data show CDR1 as SGHRS and CDR2 as YFSETQ. In DNA form, the CDR3 reads TGCGCCAGCAGCTTGGCCAGGTTTCGGGAGCAGTACTTC. Protein product: CASSLARFREQYF.

The V and J genes are TRBV6-1 and TRBJ1-5; no clear D gene. V lost 0 bases to trimming and J lost 1 base, with 13 bases between them. In germline, CDR1 is MNHNS, CDR2 SASEGT. The CDR3 consists of 17 residues. For the CDR3, the DNA is TGTGCCAGCAGTGAAGCGGAGGGTCAGGCCAGCAATCAGCCCCAGCATTTT. This encodes CASSEAEGQASNQPQHF.

The chain combines TRBV29-1 with TRBJ1-2, with 7 positions matching TRBD1. The CDR3 spans 17 residues. V shed 7 bases, J shed 4 bases, and the junction held 21 bases outside the gene matches. Germline loops: CDR1 SQVTM, CDR2 ANQGSEA. CDR3 DNA sequence: TGCAGCGCTGCCACCACGTCGGGACAGCAAAATATCTATGGCTACACCTTC. Residues: CSAATTSGQQNIYGYTF.

This rearrangement joins TRBV19 to TRBJ1-3; tentatively, D is TRBD1 (6 bases). Trimming removed 6 bases from V and 0 bases from J, with 9 bases in between. The CDR3 length is 14 residues. CDR1 LNHDA and CDR2 SQIVND come from the germline V gene (reference sequence). The CDR3 nucleotides are TGTGCCAGTAGCAAGGGGGGCTCTGGAAACACCATATATTTT. Translation: CASSKGGSGNTIYF. Complete variable domain (other parts from reference TRBV19 and TRBJ1-3): DGGITQSPKYLFRKEGQNVTLSCEQNLNHDAMYWYRQDPGQGLRLIYYSQIVNDFQKGDIAEGYSVSREKKESFPLTVTSAQKNPTAFYLCASSKGGSGNTIYFGEGSWLTVV.

The genes are TRBV10-3 and TRBJ1-2, with 7 bases aligning to TRBD1. Germline-derived CDR1 and CDR2 are ENHRY and SYGVKD. The J segment lost 5 bases and the V segment lost 4 bases, leaving 10 bases of the junction unmatched. This CDR3 has 15 residues. CDR3 loop: CAISAGTEVGYGYTF. CDR3 nucleotide sequence: TGTGCCATCAGTGCCGGGACAGAGGTGGGGTATGGCTACACCTTC.

This chain joins TRBV4-3 and TRBJ2-1; 9 bases are a match to TRBD2. Germline V gene sequence: CDR1 LGHNA, CDR2 YSLEER. The J segment lost 9 bases and the V segment lost 5 bases, leaving 17 bases of the junction unmatched. This CDR3 is built from 17 residues. This CDR3 reads CASSYLLKAGGPGEQFF. The CDR3 DNA is TGCGCCAGCAGCTATCTTCTTAAGGCGGGAGGGCCCGGTGAGCAGTTCTTC.

V and J are TRBV7-2 and TRBJ2-2; D call uncertain. This CDR3 has 15 residues. CDR1 is SGHTA and CDR2 is FQGNSA in the germline V gene. The V gene lost 5 bases and the J gene lost 1 base, with 11 bases spanning the gap. The CDR3 sequence: CASSRFTENTGELFF. CDR3 coding DNA: TGTGCCAGCAGCAGGTTCACGGAGAACACCGGGGAGCTGTTTTTT.

The CDR3: CASSLGADYEQYF. Here the CDR3 DNA reads TGCGCCAGCAGCTTGGGGGCAGACTACGAGCAGTACTTC. This chain joins TRBV5-1 and TRBJ2-7; no definite D call. The V end lost 0 bases, the J end lost 3 bases, and 7 bases lay between the germline ends. Germline V gene sequence: CDR1 SGHRS, CDR2 YFSETQ. CDR3 length: 13 amino acids.

The V and J genes are TRBV6-5 and TRBJ2-7; the D gene is possibly TRBD1 (5 bases). The CDR3 contains 15 residues. Germline values: CDR1 MNHEY, CDR2 SVGAGI. V was cut by 2 bases and J by 9 bases, with 20 bases left in between. The CDR3 here is CASSYKLEGVRGQYF. DNA of the CDR3: TGTGCCAGCAGTTACAAGCTAGAAGGGGTAAGGGGGCAGTACTTC.

V and J are TRBV7-2 and TRBJ2-1, with 10 bases lining up with TRBD2. CDR1 and CDR2 from the germline V gene are SGHTA and FQGNSA. J was trimmed by 6 bases and V by 0 bases; bases with no gene match: 2. The CDR3 contains 15 residues. CDR3 amino acids: CASSLALAGFNEQFF. As DNA, the CDR3 is TGTGCCAGCAGCTTAGCACTAGCGGGGTTCAATGAGCAGTTCTTC.

V usage is TRBV2 and J usage is TRBJ2-5; the D is unclear. The DNA end lines up better with TRBJ2-7; the J call may be wrong. Germline V gene lookup returns CDR1 SNHLY and CDR2 FYNNEI. CDR3 size: 12 residues. CDR3 bases: TGTGCCAGCAGCCCAGCCGTATACGAGCAGTACTTC. This sequence encodes CASSPAVYEQYF.

This sequence joins TRBV7-9 and TRBJ2-5; 9 nucleotides agree with TRBD2. V lost 5 bases, J lost 7 bases, and 8 bases stayed unmatched. The CDR3 spans 14 residues. Germline V gene data show CDR1 as SEHNR and CDR2 as FQNEAQ (reference sequence). CDR3 protein: CASSPVSGGSTQYF. For the CDR3, the DNA is TGTGCCAGCAGCCCCGTTAGCGGGGGTTCGACCCAGTACTTC.

The chain is built from TRBV6-5 and TRBJ1-6, with a possible D match to TRBD1 (5 bases). Germline V gene lookup returns CDR1 MNHEY and CDR2 SVGAGI. The CDR3 has 15 residues. V dropped 4 bases and J dropped 2 bases, with 9 bases sitting between them. The CDR3 region is CASSSTETYNSPLHF. The CDR3 bases are TGTGCCAGCAGTTCGACAGAGACCTATAATTCACCCCTCCACTTT.

V and J are TRBV2 and TRBJ1-5; D is unclear. V shed 6 bases and J shed 2 bases, with 8 bases lying between them. Germline loops: CDR1 SNHLY, CDR2 FYNNEI. CDR3 length: 13 amino acids. The CDR3 DNA reads TGTGCCAGCAGACCTGACGGCAATCAGCCCCAGCATTTT. Translated, it gives CASRPDGNQPQHF.

The V gene is TRBV28, the J gene TRBJ2-5; TRBD1 agrees at 9 bases. This CDR3 contains 15 residues. V lost 4 bases to trimming and J lost 2 bases; unmatched junction nucleotides: 5. Looked up from germline, CDR1 is MDHEN and CDR2 is SYDVKM. The CDR3 DNA sequence: TGTGCCAGCAGTTCGGGACAGGGACGACAAGAGACCCAGTACTTC. Its protein product is CASSSGQGRQETQYF. Variable domain in full (rest from reference TRBV28 and TRBJ2-5): DVKVTQSSRYLVKRTGEKVFLECVQDMDHENMFWYRQDPGLGLRLIYFSYDVKMKEKGDIPEGYSVSREKKERFSLILESASTNQTSMYLCASSSGQGRQETQYFGPGTRLLVL.

This clone was picked up one time. The chain uses TRBV18 and TRBJ2-6; D assignment may be TRBD1 or TRBD2 (5 bases each). The germline V and J ends were trimmed by 4 bases and 2 bases, with 9 bases remaining between them. The CDR3 is 15 residues long. The V gene's germline CDR1 is KGHSH and CDR2 LQKENI. This CDR3 is CASSLGVPGANVLTF. CDR3 nucleotides: TGTGCCAGCTCACTGGGGGTCCCTGGGGCCAACGTCCTGACTTTC. Supplemented by reference TRBV18 and TRBJ2-6, the full variable domain reads NAGVMQNPRHLVRRRGQEARLRCSPMKGHSHVYWYRQLPEEGLKFMVYLQKENIIDESGMPKERFSAEFPKEGPSILRIQQVVRGDSAAYFCASSLGVPGANVLTFGAGSRLTVL.

The chain combines TRBV30 with TRBJ1-6; D remains ambiguous. CDR1 is GTSNPN and CDR2 is SVGIG in the germline V gene (reference sequence). This CDR3 comprises 13 residues. V shed 4 bases and J shed 6 bases, with 10 bases lying between them. CDR3 loop: CAWNPETNSPLHF. The CDR3 DNA reads as TGTGCCTGGAACCCGGAGACTAATTCACCCCTCCACTTT.

This chain links TRBV6-6 with TRBJ2-7; 10 nucleotides line up with TRBD1. Unmatched junction bases numbered 7, after V lost 3 bases and J lost 2 bases. The germline V gene has CDR1 MNHNY and CDR2 SVGAGI (reference sequence). This CDR3 is 16 amino acids long. CDR3 residues: CASSYPAGTGAYEQYF. As DNA, the CDR3 is TGTGCCAGCAGTTATCCCGCCGGGACAGGGGCCTACGAGCAGTACTTC.

This chain joins TRBV7-8 and TRBJ2-1; 11 bases are shared with TRBD2. The germline CDR1 and CDR2 sequences are SGHVS and FQNEAQ. The trim removed 4 bases at V and 1 base at J, leaving 3 bases unmatched. The CDR3 runs to 16 residues. Here the CDR3 reads CASSSRLAGSYNEQFF. CDR3 nucleotide sequence: TGTGCCAGCAGCTCAAGACTAGCGGGGTCCTACAATGAGCAGTTCTTC.

V gene TRBV4-2 combines with J gene TRBJ2-6, with 11 bases lining up with TRBD1. V trimming: 4 bases; J trimming: 0 bases; junction bases outside the gene matches: 5. Germline-derived CDR1 and CDR2 are LGHNA and YNFKEQ. The length of the CDR3 is 18 residues. Here the CDR3 DNA reads TGTGCCAGCAGCCCCATAGGACAGGGGGCCTCTGGGGCCAACGTCCTGACTTTC. Translating gives CASSPIGQGASGANVLTF.

This chain links TRBV9 with TRBJ2-3; TRBD2 matches 9 bases. The V gene end was trimmed by 0 bases and the J gene end by 1 base; junction bases not matched to a gene: 6. This CDR3 is built from 17 residues. Germline assignment: CDR1 SGDLS and CDR2 YYNGEE. The CDR3 coding sequence is TGTGCCAGCAGCGTAGAGGCGGGGGGGGCCGGCACAGATACGCAGTATTTT. This sequence encodes CASSVEAGGAGTDTQYF.

The chain employs TRBV23-1 and TRBJ2-7; 9 nucleotides match TRBD1. TRBV23-1 is designated an ORF whose function remains uncertain. CDR3 size: 16 residues. V was pared by 5 bases and J by 3 bases, with 11 bases of the junction left unmatched. In nucleotides, the CDR3 is TGCGCCAGCAGTGGGAATGGACAGGGGAAATTCTACGAGCAGTACTTC. Protein sequence: CASSGNGQGKFYEQYF.

The rearrangement joins TRBV6-6 to TRBJ2-7; D is unclear. This CDR3 is 11 amino acids long. V lost 5 bases, J lost 7 bases, and 9 bases lay in between. Germline values: CDR1 MNHNY, CDR2 SVGAGI (reference sequence). The CDR3 sequence is CASSNVGEQYF. The CDR3 DNA is TGTGCCAGCAGTAATGTCGGGGAGCAGTACTTC.